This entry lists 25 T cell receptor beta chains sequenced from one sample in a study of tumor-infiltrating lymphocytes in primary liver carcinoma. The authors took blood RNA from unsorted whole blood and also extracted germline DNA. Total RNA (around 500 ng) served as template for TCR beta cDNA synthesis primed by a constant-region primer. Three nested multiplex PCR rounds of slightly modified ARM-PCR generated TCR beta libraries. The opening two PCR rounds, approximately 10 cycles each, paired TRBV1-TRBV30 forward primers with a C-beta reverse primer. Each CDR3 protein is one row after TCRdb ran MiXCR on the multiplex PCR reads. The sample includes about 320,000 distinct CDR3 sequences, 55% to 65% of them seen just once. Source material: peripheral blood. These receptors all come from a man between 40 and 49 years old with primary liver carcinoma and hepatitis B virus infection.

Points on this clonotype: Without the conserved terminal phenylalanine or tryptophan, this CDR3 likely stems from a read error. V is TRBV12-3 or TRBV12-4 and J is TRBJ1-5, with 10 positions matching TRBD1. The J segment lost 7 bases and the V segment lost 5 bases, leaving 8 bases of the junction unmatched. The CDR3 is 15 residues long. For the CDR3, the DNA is TGTGCCAGCAGTCCTGACAGGGGGCGAGAACAGCCCCAGCATCTC. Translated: CASSPDRGREQPQHL.

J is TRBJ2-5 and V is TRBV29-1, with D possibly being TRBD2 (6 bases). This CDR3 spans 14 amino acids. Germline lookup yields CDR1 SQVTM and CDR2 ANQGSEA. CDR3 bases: TGCGGCTGCCAAGTCGGGGCGGGGCAAGAGACCCAGTACTTC. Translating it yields CGCQVGAGQETQYF.

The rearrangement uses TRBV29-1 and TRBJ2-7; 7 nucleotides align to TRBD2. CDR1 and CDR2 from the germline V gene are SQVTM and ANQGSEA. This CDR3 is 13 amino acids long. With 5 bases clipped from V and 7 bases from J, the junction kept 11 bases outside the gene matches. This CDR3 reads CSVQSRGGHEQYF. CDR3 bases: TGCAGCGTTCAATCGAGGGGAGGGCATGAGCAGTACTTC.

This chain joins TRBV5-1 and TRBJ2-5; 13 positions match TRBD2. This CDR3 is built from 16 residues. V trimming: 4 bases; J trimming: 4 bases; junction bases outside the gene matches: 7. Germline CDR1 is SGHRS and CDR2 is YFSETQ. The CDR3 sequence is CASSPGLAGAGETQYF. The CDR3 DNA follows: TGCGCCAGCAGCCCAGGACTAGCGGGAGCGGGAGAGACCCAGTACTTC.

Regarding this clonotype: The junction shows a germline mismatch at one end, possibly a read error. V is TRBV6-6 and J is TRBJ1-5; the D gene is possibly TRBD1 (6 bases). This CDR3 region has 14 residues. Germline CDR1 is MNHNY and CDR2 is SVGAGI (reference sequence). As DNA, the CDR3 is TGCGCCAACAATAAAGGGGGTAGCAATCAGCCCCAGCATTTT. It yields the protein CANNKGGSNQPQHF.

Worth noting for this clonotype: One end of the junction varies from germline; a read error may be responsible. The CDR3 reads CASILYSSETQYF. CDR3 coding DNA: TGCGCCAGCATCTTGTACAGTTCAGAGACCCAGTACTTC. The chain combines TRBV5-1 with TRBJ2-5; D not certain. This CDR3 has 13 residues. The V gene's germline CDR1 is SGHRS and CDR2 YFSETQ.

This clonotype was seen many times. The CDR3 region is CASSQLGTIGGYTF. CDR3 DNA sequence: TGCGCCAGCAGCCAACTCGGGACTATAGGTGGCTACACCTTC. The chain couples TRBV4-3 to TRBJ1-2; a possible D gene is TRBD1 (5 bases). Germline V gene data show CDR1 as LGHNA and CDR2 as YSLEER. This CDR3 has 14 residues. Trimming removed 2 bases at V and 7 bases at J, with 14 bases between.

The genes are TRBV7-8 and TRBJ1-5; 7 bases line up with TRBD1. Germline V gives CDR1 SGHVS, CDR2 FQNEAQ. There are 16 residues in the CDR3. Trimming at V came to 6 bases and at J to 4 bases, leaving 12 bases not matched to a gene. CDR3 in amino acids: CASSPIETGINQPQHF. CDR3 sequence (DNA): TGTGCCAGCAGTCCTATTGAGACAGGGATAAATCAGCCCCAGCATTTT.

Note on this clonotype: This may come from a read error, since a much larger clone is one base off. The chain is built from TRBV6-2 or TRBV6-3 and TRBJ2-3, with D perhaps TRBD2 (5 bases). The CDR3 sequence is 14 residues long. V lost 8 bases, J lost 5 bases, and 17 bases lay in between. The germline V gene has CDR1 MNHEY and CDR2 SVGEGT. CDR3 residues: CASRPRGREDTQYF. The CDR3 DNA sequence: TGTGCCAGCCGCCCCCGAGGCCGGGAAGATACGCAGTATTTT.

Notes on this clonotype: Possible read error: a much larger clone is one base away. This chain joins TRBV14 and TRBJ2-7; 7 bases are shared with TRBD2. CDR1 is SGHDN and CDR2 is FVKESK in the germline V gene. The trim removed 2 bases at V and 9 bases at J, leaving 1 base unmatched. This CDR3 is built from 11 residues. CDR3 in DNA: TGTGCCAGCAGCCAACGGGGGGTGCAGTACTTC. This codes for CASSQRGVQYF.

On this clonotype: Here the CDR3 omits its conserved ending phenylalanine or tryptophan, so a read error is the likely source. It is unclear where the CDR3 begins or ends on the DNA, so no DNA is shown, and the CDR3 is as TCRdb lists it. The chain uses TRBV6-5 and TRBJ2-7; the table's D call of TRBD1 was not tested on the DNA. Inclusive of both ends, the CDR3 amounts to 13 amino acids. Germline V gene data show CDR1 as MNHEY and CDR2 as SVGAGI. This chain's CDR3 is CASRPGTTYEQYL.

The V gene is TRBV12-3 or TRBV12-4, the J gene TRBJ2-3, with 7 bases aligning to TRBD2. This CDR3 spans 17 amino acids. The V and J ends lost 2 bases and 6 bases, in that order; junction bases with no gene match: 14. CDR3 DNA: TGTGCCAGCAGTTTAAGTGCTTCGTGGGGGGGGGGGGATACGCAGTATTTT. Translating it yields CASSLSASWGGGDTQYF.

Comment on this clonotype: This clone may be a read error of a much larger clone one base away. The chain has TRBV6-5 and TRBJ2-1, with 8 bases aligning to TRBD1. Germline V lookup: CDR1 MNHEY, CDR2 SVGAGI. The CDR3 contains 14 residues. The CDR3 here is CASSYEQGANGQFF. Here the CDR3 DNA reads TGTGCCAGCAGTTACGAGCAGGGGGCAAATGGGCAGTTCTTC.

The CDR3 sequence: CASSSWTGDRYNEQFF. The CDR3 bases are TGTGCCAGCAGCTCTTGGACAGGGGATAGGTACAATGAGCAGTTCTTC. This rearrangement joins TRBV5-8 to TRBJ2-1, with 9 bases that match TRBD1. This CDR3 comprises 16 residues. Germline CDR1 reads SGHTS; CDR2 reads YDEGEE. Trimming at V came to 3 bases and at J to 4 bases, leaving 8 bases not matched to a gene.

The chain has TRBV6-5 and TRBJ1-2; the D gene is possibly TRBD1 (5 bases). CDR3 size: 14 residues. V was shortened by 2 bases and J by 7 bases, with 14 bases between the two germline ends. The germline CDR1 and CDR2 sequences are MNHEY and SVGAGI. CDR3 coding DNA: TGTGCCAGCAGTTACCCATCGCTGGGGACTGGCTACACCTTC. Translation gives CASSYPSLGTGYTF.

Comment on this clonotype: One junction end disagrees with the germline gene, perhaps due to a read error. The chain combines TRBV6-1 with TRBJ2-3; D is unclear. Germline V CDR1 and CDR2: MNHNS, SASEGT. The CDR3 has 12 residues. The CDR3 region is CASSEVLDAQYF. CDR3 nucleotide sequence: TGTGCCAGCAGTGAAGTGTTAGATGCGCAGTATTTT.

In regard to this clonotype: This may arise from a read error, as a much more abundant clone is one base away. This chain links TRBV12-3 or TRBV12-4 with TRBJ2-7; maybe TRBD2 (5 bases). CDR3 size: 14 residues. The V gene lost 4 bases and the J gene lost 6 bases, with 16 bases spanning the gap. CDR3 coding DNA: TGTGCCAGCAGTTCTAGCCTAGTCCCTTCCGAGCAGTACTTC. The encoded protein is CASSSSLVPSEQYF.

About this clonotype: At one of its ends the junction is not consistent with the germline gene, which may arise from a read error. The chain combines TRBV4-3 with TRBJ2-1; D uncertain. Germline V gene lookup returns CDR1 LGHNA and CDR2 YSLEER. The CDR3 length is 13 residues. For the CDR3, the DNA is TGCGCCAGCAGCCGAGATCAAGGGAATGAGCAATTCTTC. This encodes CASSRDQGNEQFF.

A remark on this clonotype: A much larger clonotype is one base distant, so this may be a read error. In DNA form, the CDR3 reads TGTGCCGGCAGCTCTACTAGATCAGGAGAGACCCAGTACTTC. It encodes CAGSSTRSGETQYF. The chain couples TRBV5-6 to TRBJ2-5, with a possible D match to TRBD2 (5 bases). The CDR3 runs 14 residues. Germline V gives CDR1 SGHDT, CDR2 YYEEEE.

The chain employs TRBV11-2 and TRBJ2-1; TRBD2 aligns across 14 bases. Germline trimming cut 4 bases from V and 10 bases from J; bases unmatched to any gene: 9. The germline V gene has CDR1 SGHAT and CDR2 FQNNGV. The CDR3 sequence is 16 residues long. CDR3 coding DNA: TGTGCCAGCAGCTCTAGGACTAGCGGGGGGCGCCAGGAGCAGTTCTTC. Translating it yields CASSSRTSGGRQEQFF.

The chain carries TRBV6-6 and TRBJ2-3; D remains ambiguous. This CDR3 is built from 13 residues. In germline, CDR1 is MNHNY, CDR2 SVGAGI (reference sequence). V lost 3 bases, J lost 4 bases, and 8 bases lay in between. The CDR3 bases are TGTGCCAGCAGTTATGAGTTCGCAGATACGCAGTATTTT. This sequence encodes CASSYEFADTQYF.

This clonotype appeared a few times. The DNA of the CDR3 is TGTGCCAGCAGCTCGGGACCAGGATTAGGCGAGACCCAGTACTTC. It codes for CASSSGPGLGETQYF. The rearrangement joins TRBV7-3 to TRBJ2-5, with D perhaps assigned TRBD1 or TRBD2 (5 bases each). The CDR3 runs to 15 residues. V dropped 4 bases and J dropped 5 bases, with 17 bases sitting between them. The V gene's germline CDR1 is SGHTA and CDR2 FQGTGA. Looking up the rest from reference TRBV7-3 and TRBJ2-5 gives the full variable domain: GAGVSQTPSNKVTEKGKYVELRCDPISGHTALYWYRQSLGQGPEFLIYFQGTGAADDSGLPNDRFFAVRPEGSVSTLKIQRTERGDSAVYLCASSSGPGLGETQYFGPGTRLLVL.

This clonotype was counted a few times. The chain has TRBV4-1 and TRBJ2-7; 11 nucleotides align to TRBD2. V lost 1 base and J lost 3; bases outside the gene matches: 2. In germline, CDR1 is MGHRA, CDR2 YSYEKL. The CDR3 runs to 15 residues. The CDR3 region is CASSQVTSGSYEQYF. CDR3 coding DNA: TGCGCCAGCAGCCAAGTAACTAGCGGGAGCTACGAGCAGTACTTC.

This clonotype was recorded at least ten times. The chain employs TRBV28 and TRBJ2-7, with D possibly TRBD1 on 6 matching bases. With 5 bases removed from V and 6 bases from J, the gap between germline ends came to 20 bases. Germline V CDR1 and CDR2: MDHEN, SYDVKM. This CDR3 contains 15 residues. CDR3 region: CASSPTDRTDSEQYF. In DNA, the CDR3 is TGTGCCAGCAGTCCCACCGACCGGACAGATAGCGAGCAGTACTTC.

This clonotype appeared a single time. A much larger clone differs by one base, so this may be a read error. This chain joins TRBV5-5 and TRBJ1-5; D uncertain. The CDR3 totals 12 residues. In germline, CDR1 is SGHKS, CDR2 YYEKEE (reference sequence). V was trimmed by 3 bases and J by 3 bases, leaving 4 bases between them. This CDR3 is CASSSLNQPQHF. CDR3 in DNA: TGTGCCAGCAGCTCGCTCAATCAGCCCCAGCATTTT.